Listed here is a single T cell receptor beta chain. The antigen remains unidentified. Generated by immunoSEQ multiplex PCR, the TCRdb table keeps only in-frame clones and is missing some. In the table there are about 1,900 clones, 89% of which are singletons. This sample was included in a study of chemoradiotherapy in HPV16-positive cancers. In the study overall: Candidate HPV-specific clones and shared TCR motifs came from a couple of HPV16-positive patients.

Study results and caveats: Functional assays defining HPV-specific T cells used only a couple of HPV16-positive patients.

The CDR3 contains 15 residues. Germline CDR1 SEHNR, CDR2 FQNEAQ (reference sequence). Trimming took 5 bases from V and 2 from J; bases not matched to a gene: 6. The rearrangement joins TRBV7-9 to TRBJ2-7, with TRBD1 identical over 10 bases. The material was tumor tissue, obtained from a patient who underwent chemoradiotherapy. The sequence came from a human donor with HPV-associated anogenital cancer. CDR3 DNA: TGTGCCAGCAGCCCCGGGACAGGGGTGGCCTACGAGCAGTACTTC. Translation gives CASSPGTGVAYEQYF.